The source of this TCR beta chain is a study of blood T cell repertoires in COVID-19. Authors' processing steps: Amplified reference gene primers provided the basis for estimating nucleated cell counts. Method: immunoSEQ multiplex PCR; TCRdb's copy keeps in-frame clones and lacks some. V, J and clone size are those of that table, while D and trimming were read from the DNA. The sample records 390,000 or so clones, 86% being singletons. This receptor was obtained from a woman aged 25 to 45 with active or convalescent COVID-19. The sequencing sample was made of peripheral blood.

The CDR3 region is CAWSVTRGLAQYF. CDR3 nucleotide sequence: TGTGCCTGGAGTGTGACCCGAGGGCTGGCCCAGTACTTC. The gene calls are TRBV30 and TRBJ2-5, with D perhaps matching TRBD2 (5 bases). The V gene's germline CDR1 is GTSNPN and CDR2 SVGIG (reference sequence). The CDR3 consists of 13 residues. Trimming pared 0 bases from V and 9 bases from J, leaving 14 bases between.